Listed here are 18 T cell receptor beta chains from one sample, sequenced in a study of T cells expressing NK-cell markers. TCRdb re-called the 5' RACE reads and shows each CDR3 protein once, DNA omitted. The sample's table shows about 400,000 distinct CDR3 sequences. The material sequenced was blood T cells: a sorted CD56 or NKG2C T cell subset, CD4+ or CD8+ T cells, or bulk PBMC T cells (not recorded which). All receptors come from a woman aged 45-60 years in good health.

The gene calls are TRBV15 and TRBJ2-3; TCRdb's assignment of TRBD2 cannot be checked, as there is no DNA. Germline values: CDR1 LNHNV, CDR2 YYDKDF (reference sequence). The CDR3 runs 17 residues. The CDR3 is CATSRDGAGGPTDTQYF.

The chain couples TRBV4-1 to TRBJ2-7; TCRdb reports TRBD2, a call that lacks DNA to check it against. Per germline, CDR1 MGHRA and CDR2 YSYEKL. The CDR3 contains 15 residues. CDR3: CASSQTSGGSYEQYF.

The V and J genes are TRBV28 and TRBJ2-4; absent DNA, TCRdb's TRBD1 call cannot be checked. The CDR3 runs to 15 residues. Looked up from germline, CDR1 is MDHEN and CDR2 is SYDVKM. The CDR3 region is CASTPGPPTKNIQYF.

The gene calls are TRBV7-3 and TRBJ2-1; TCRdb's D call, TRBD1, is unchecked because there is no DNA. This CDR3 is built from 16 residues. Germline CDR1 SGHTA, CDR2 FQGTGA. CDR3 residues: CASSPSPGTAYNEQFF.

This chain links TRBV29-1 with TRBJ2-1; TCRdb's D call of TRBD2 is untestable without DNA. Germline V lookup: CDR1 SQVTM, CDR2 ANQGSEA. This CDR3 comprises 15 residues. The CDR3 spells CSVGPSGRGANEQFF.

The CDR3 loop reads CASSQGRDRNQPQHF. The chain uses TRBV3-1 and TRBJ1-5. Germline V gene data show CDR1 as LGHDT and CDR2 as YNNKEL (reference sequence). The CDR3 totals 15 residues.

The CDR3 loop reads CASYKAQETQNF. This chain connects TRBV28 to TRBJ2-5. This CDR3 has 12 residues. From germline, CDR1 is MDHEN and CDR2 SYDVKM. Drawing the rest from reference TRBV28 and TRBJ2-5, the complete variable domain is DVKVTQSSRYLVKRTGEKVFLECVQDMDHENMFWYRQDPGLGLRLIYFSYDVKMKEKGDIPEGYSVSREKKERFSLILESASTNQTSMYLCASYKAQETQNFGPGTRLLVL.

V and J are TRBV10-3 and TRBJ1-5; TCRdb's D call of TRBD1 is untestable without DNA. Germline V gene data show CDR1 as ENHRY and CDR2 as SYGVKD. The CDR3 is made up of 15 amino acids. CDR3 sequence reads: CAISEGQAGNQPQHF.

CDR3: CASIYTGVTEAFF. The chain joins TRBV2 to TRBJ1-1; TCRdb proposes TRBD1, but this gene call is untestable without DNA. CDR1 SNHLY and CDR2 FYNNEI come from the germline V gene. The CDR3 covers 13 residues.

The rearrangement uses TRBV30 and TRBJ1-1; TCRdb's D gene call, TRBD1, goes unchecked for lack of DNA. This CDR3 spans 15 amino acids. The germline V gene has CDR1 GTSNPN and CDR2 SVGIG (reference sequence). The CDR3 spells CAWNRAIGGNTEAFF.

The chain joins TRBV20-1 to TRBJ2-5; TCRdb returns TRBD2, unconfirmable since there is no DNA. Per the germline V gene, CDR1 is DFQATT and CDR2 is SNEGSKA (reference sequence). The CDR3 has 16 residues. CDR3: CSARRQGLAGWETQYF.

The rearrangement links TRBV9 to TRBJ2-1; TCRdb names TRBD1, which stays unverified in the absence of DNA. Germline CDR1 is SGDLS and CDR2 is YYNGEE. The CDR3 is made up of 14 amino acids. Here the CDR3 reads CASSVTRAGGEQFF.

The rearrangement uses TRBV20-1 and TRBJ2-5; TCRdb outputs TRBD2, but without DNA this stays unchecked. The CDR3 length is 15 residues. Germline V gene sequence: CDR1 DFQATT, CDR2 SNEGSKA (reference sequence). Here the CDR3 reads CSASDLGGLGETQYF.

The V and J genes are TRBV20-1 and TRBJ2-5. CDR3 size: 13 residues. CDR1 is DFQATT, CDR2 SNEGSKA, per germline (reference sequence). The CDR3 loop is CSASGMPQETQYF.

The rearrangement joins TRBV5-6 to TRBJ2-2; without DNA, the TCRdb call of TRBD1 cannot be checked. This CDR3 region has 14 residues. Germline CDR1 reads SGHDT; CDR2 reads YYEEEE. CDR3 region: CASRSGQNTGELFF.

This rearrangement joins TRBV20-1 to TRBJ2-1; TCRdb selects TRBD2, and the lack of DNA leaves this call unchecked. The CDR3 runs 16 residues. CDR1 DFQATT and CDR2 SNEGSKA come from the germline V gene (reference sequence). The CDR3 loop is CSARDAGASGSSEQFF.

The chain uses TRBV9 and TRBJ1-5; TCRdb's D gene call, TRBD1, goes unchecked for lack of DNA. The CDR3 loop spans 15 amino acids. Germline loops: CDR1 SGDLS, CDR2 YYNGEE. The CDR3 spells CASSKTGYSNQPQHF. Drawing the rest from reference TRBV9 and TRBJ1-5, the complete variable domain is DSGVTQTPKHLITATGQRVTLRCSPRSGDLSVYWYQQSLDQGLQFLIQYYNGEERAKGNILERFSAQQFPDLHSELNLSSLELGDSALYFCASSKTGYSNQPQHFGDGTRLSIL.

The chain has TRBV6-5 and TRBJ2-7; TCRdb's D call of TRBD2 is untestable without DNA. Looked up from germline, CDR1 is MNHEY and CDR2 is SVGAGI. The CDR3 is made up of 14 amino acids. CDR3 amino acids: CASSYGLAKNEQYF.